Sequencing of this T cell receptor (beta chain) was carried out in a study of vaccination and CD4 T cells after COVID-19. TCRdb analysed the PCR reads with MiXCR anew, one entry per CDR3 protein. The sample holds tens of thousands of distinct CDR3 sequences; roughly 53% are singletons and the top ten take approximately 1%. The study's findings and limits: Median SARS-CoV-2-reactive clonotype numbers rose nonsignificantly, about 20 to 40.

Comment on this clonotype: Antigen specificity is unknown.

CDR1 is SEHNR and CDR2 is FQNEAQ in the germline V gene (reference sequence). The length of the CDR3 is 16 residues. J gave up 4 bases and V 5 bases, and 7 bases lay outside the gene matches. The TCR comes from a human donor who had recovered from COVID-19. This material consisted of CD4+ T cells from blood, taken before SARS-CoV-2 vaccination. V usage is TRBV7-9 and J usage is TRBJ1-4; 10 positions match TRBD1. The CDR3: CASSATRTGGNEKLFF. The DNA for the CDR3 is TGTGCCAGCAGCGCTACGCGGACAGGGGGTAATGAAAAACTGTTTTTT.